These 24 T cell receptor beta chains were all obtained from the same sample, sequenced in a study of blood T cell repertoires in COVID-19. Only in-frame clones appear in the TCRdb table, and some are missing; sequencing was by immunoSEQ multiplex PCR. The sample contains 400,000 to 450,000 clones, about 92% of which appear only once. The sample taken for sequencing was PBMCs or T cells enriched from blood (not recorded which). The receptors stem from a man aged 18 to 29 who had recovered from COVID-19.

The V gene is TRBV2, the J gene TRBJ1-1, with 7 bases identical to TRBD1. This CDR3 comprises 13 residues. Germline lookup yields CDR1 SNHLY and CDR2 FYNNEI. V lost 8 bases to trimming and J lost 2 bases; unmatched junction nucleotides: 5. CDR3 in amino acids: CASLWTGNTEAFF. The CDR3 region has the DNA TGTGCCAGCCTCTGGACAGGCAACACTGAAGCTTTCTTT.

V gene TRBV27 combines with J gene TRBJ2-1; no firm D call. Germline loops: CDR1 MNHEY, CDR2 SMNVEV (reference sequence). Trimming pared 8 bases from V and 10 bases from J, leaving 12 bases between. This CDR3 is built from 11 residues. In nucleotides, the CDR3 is TGTGCCAGCGGCAAGTCTTGGGAGCAGTTCTTC. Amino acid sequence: CASGKSWEQFF.

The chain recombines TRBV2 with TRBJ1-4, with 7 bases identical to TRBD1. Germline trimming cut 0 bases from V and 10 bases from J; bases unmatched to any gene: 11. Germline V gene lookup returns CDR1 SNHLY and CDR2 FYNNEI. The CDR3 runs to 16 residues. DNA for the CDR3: TGTGCCAGCAGTGAAGCTCGACAGGGAGGTTGGGGAAAACTGTTTTTT. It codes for CASSEARQGGWGKLFF.

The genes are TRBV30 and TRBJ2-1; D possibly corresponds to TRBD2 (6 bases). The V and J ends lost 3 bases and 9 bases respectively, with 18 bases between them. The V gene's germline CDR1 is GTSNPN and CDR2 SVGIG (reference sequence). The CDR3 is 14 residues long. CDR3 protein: CAWRGGTGRGEQFF. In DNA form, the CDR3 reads TGTGCCTGGAGGGGCGGGACCGGGCGTGGTGAGCAGTTCTTC.

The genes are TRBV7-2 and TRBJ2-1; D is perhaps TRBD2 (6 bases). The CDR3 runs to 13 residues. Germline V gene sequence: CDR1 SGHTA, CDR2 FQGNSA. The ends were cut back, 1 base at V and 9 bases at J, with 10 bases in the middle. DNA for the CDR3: TGTGCCAGCAGCTTAGTTGGGGGGAGTGAGCAGTTCTTC. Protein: CASSLVGGSEQFF.

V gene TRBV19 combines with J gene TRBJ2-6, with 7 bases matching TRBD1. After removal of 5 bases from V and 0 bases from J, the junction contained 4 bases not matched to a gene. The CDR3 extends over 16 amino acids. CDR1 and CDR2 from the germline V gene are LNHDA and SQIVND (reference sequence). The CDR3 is CASSQNRGSGANVLTF. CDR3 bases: TGTGCCAGTAGTCAGAACAGGGGCTCTGGGGCCAACGTCCTGACTTTC.

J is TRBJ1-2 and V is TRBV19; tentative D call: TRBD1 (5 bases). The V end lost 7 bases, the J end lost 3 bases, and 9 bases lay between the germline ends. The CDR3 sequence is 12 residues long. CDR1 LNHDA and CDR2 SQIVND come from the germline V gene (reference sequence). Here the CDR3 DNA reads TGTGCCAGTACCCGGGGGTACTATGGCTACACCTTC. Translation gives CASTRGYYGYTF.

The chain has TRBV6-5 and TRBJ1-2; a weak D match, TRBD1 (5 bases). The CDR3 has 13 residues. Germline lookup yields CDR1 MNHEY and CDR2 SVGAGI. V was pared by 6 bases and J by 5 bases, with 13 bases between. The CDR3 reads CASRGGREYGYTF. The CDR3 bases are TGTGCCAGCAGGGGGGGGAGGGAGTATGGCTACACCTTC.

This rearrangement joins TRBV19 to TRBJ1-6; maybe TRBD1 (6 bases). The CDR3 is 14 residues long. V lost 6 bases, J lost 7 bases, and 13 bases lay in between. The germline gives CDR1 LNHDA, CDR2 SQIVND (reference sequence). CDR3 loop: CASSTGTTNSPLHF. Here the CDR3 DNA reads TGTGCCAGTAGCACCGGGACAACAAATTCACCCCTCCACTTT.

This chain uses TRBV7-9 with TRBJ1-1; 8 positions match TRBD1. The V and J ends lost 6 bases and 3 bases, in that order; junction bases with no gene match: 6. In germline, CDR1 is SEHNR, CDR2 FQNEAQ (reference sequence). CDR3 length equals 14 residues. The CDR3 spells CASRRQGSDTEAFF. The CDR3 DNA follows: TGTGCCAGCAGGAGACAGGGGTCCGACACTGAAGCTTTCTTT.

The CDR3 reads CASSQETGINNSPLHF. The CDR3 nucleotides read TGTGCCAGCAGCCAAGAAACAGGGATAAATAATTCACCCCTCCACTTT. The V gene is TRBV3-1 (or the pseudogene TRBV3-2), the J gene TRBJ1-6; perhaps TRBD1 as D (6 bases). Between the trimmed V and J ends, which lost 0 bases and 5 bases, there was a span of 11 bases. In germline, CDR1 is LGHDT, CDR2 YNNKEL (reference sequence). The CDR3 contains 16 residues.

The CDR3 is CASSAGLEVSEQYF. DNA of the CDR3: TGTGCCAGCAGTGCCGGACTAGAAGTCAGCGAGCAGTACTTC. The chain is built from TRBV9 and TRBJ2-7; 7 nucleotides agree with TRBD2. The CDR3 contains 14 residues. The junction had 11 bases not matched to a gene; V was cut back by 5 bases and J by 6 bases. Germline CDR1 is SGDLS and CDR2 is YYNGEE.

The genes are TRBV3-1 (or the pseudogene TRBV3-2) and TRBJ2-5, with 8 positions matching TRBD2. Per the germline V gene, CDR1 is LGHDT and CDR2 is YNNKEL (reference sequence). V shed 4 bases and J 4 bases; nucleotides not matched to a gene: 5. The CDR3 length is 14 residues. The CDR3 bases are TGTGCCAGCAGCCTCCTTGCGGGGGGAGAGACCCAGTACTTC. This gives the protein CASSLLAGGETQYF.

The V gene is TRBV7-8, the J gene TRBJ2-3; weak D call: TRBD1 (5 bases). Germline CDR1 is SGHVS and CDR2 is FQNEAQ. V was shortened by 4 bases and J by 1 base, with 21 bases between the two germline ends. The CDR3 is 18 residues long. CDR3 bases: TGTGCCAGCAGCTCCGGTGACAGCCTCTTTTTTGGCACAGATACGCAGTATTTT. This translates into CASSSGDSLFFGTDTQYF.

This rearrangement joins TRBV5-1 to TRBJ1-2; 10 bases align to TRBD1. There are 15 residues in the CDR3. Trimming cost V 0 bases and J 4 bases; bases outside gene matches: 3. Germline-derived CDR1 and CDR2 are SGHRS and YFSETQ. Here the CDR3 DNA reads TGCGCCAGCAGCTTGGACCGGACAGGGGGCTATGGCTACACCTTC. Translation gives CASSLDRTGGYGYTF.

The CDR3 nucleotides are TGTGCCAGCAGTGAAGACCGGATCAACAGAAACACCATATATTTCAGGAACACCATATATTTT. This gives the protein CASSEDRINRNTIYFRNTIYF. The V and J genes are TRBV6-1 and TRBJ1-3; D not certain. Trimming shortened V by 1 base and J by 7 bases, and 32 bases separated the two germline ends. Germline V gives CDR1 MNHNS, CDR2 SASEGT. CDR3 size: 21 residues.

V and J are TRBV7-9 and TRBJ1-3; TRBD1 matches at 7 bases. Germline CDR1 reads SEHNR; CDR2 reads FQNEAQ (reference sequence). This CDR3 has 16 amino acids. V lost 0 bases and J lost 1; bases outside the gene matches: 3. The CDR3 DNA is TGTGCCAGCAGCTTAGCGACAGGGAAGTCTGGAAACACCATATATTTT. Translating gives CASSLATGKSGNTIYF.

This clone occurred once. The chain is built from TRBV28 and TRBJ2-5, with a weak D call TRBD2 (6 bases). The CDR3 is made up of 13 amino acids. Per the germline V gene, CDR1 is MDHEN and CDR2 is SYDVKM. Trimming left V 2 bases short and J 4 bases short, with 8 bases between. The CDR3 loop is CASSLGGTETQYF. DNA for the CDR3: TGTGCCAGCAGTTTAGGGGGGACAGAGACCCAGTACTTC.

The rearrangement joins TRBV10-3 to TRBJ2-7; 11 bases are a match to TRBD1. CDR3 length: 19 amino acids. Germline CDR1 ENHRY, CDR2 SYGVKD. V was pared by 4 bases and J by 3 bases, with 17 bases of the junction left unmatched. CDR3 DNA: TGTGCCATCAGTGCCAGTCCGGGACAGGGGGTTCGGTATCTCTACGAGCAGTACTTC. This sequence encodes CAISASPGQGVRYLYEQYF.

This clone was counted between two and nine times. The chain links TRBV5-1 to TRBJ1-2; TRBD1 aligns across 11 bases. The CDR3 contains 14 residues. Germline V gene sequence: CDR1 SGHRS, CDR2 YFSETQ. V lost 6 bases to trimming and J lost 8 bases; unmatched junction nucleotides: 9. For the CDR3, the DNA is TGCGCCAGCACCGCCCCGGGACAGGGGGTGGGCTACACCTTC. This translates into CASTAPGQGVGYTF.

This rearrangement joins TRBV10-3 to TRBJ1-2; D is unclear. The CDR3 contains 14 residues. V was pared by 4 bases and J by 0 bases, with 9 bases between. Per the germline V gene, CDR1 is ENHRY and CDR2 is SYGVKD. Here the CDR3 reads CAISVGVPNYGYTF. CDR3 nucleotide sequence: TGTGCCATCAGTGTGGGAGTTCCTAACTATGGCTACACCTTC.

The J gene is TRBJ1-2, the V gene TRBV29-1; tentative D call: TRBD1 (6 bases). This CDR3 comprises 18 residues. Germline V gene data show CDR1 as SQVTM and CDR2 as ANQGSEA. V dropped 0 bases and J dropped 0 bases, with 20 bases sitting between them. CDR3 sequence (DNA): TGCAGCGTTGAAGATAGATTCACAGGGTACTTCTCTAACTATGGCTACACCTTC. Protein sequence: CSVEDRFTGYFSNYGYTF.

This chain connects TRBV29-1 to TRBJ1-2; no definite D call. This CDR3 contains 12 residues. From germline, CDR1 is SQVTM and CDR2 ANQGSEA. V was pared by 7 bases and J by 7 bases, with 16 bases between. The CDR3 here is CSAPSAGRGYTF. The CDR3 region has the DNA TGCAGCGCCCCGTCGGCAGGCCGTGGCTACACCTTC.

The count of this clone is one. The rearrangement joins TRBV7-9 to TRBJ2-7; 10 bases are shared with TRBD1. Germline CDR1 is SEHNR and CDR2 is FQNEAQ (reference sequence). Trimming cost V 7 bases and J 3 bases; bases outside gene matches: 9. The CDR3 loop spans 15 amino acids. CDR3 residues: CASIKAGTGVYEQYF. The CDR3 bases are TGTGCCAGCATAAAAGCCGGGACAGGGGTCTACGAGCAGTACTTC.